The entry that follows covers one TCR beta chain sequence. The antigen is unknown. This entry belongs to a study of CD8+ T cells in alopecia areata. For the study at large: After 6 to 18 months of tofacitinib, follow-up continued 6 months off drug. Study conclusions and caveats: Clarity of TCR sharing across patients fell short of that in mice, possibly HLA-related.

The sequencing template was cDNA reverse transcribed from extracted RNA. The data were produced by immunoSEQ multiplex PCR, yet TCRdb's version contains in-frame clones alone and is incomplete. Here the sample spans about 150,000 clones, about 53% being singletons. The germline gives CDR1 MNHNS, CDR2 SASEGT. Germline trimming cut 2 bases from V and 1 base from J; bases unmatched to any gene: 2. The CDR3 sequence is 15 residues long. The receptor comes from a human donor with alopecia areata. The chain combines TRBV6-1 with TRBJ2-5; 9 bases align to TRBD2. Sequencing was performed on CD8+ T cells sorted from blood, taken at week 0. The DNA of the CDR3 is TGTGCCAGCAGTGAATCTAGCGGGGTCCAAGAGACCCAGTACTTC. Translated: CASSESSGVQETQYF.